This TCR beta chain was sequenced for a study of blood T cell repertoires in COVID-19. Study overall: Specimens from acute and convalescent COVID-19 originated in the United States, Italy and Spain. PBMCs, B-cell-depleted T cells, or T cells provided the cDNA or gDNA that made up the material.

Sequenced by immunoSEQ multiplex PCR; TCRdb stores in-frame clones only, minus some. Of 35,000 to 45,000 clones listed, around 80% are singletons. The clonotype was recovered from a man between 60 and 70 years old with acute or convalescent COVID-19. Sequenced: peripheral blood.

CDR3 residues: CASSLVQGMRNTEAFF. The CDR3 nucleotides read TGTGCCAGCAGCTTAGTGCAGGGGATGAGGAACACTGAAGCTTTCTTT. The chain couples TRBV5-8 to TRBJ1-1, with a tentative D call TRBD1 (6 bases). Trimming pared 2 bases from V and 1 base from J, leaving 15 bases between. Germline V gives CDR1 SGHTS, CDR2 YDEGEE. CDR3 length: 16 residues.